The entry below describes one T cell receptor beta chain. The antigen is undetermined. These data come from a study of T cell clones after liver transplantation. Overall study context: Post-transplant blood was tracked for graft-donor-reactive T cell clones identified in a pre-transplant mixed lymphocyte reaction.

TCRdb's copy holds only in-frame clones and misses some; the assay was immunoSEQ multiplex PCR. The sample carries tens of thousands of clones, 70% to 75% recorded once. Findings and caveats of the study: Graft donor-reactive T cells possibly entered the graft instead of undergoing deletion. In 5 of 8 subjects, circulating graft-donor-reactive CD4 TCRbeta sequences fell significantly after transplant.

This clonotype was sampled from a human patient who received a liver transplant. The graft donor may have contributed some T cells. Sample: CD4+ T cells from blood, taken at the 22-month timepoint.

The CDR3 DNA reads TGTGCCAGCACCCTGAGGGGCTCTGGGGCCAACGTCCTGACTTTC. It yields the protein CASTLRGSGANVLTF. The V gene is TRBV11-2, the J gene TRBJ2-6, with D possibly called TRBD1 or TRBD2 (5 bases each). The CDR3 runs 15 residues. V was cut by 7 bases and J by 0 bases, with 10 bases left in between. CDR1 and CDR2 from the germline V gene are SGHAT and FQNNGV.